The clone carrying this T cell receptor beta chain was picked up a small number of times. Germline V CDR1 and CDR2: SGHNT, YENEEA. Deletions cut 3 bases from V and 4 bases from J, with 12 bases between. The CDR3 runs to 14 residues. The record originates from a study of blood T cells in healthy people across ages. Each donor had about 9.6 milliliters of peripheral blood drawn. For the second PCR, which ran for roughly 6 to 11 cycles, a sample-barcoded 5' primer and a J-beta primer mix were used. MiXCR was run by TCRdb on the 5' RACE reads, yielding one entry per CDR3 protein. The sample contains approximately 1.5 million distinct CDR3 sequences, roughly a third of which appear only once.

This chain links TRBV11-3 with TRBJ1-2; D remains unclear. Sequenced: blood. The source of this sequence is a woman aged 25 to 39 in good health. The CDR3 region is CASSFGPNRYGYTF. CDR3 nucleotides: TGTGCCAGCAGCTTTGGCCCAAACCGCTATGGCTACACCTTC.